The rows below give T cell receptor beta chains drawn from one sample of a study of T cell responses to AZD1222 COVID-19 vaccine. Here immunoSEQ multiplex PCR was the method, and the copy in TCRdb shows in-frame clones only, minus some. The repertoire consists of 150,000 or so clones, with 91% occurring once and the leading ten covering about 1.5%. Sequenced here: peripheral blood, sampled on day 0 of AZD1222 vaccination. Receptors originate from an adult in good health. CDR3s include the opening cysteine and the closing phenylalanine or tryptophan. The D gene is left open where the match is weak. Clone size is stated in some rows and not others, as once, few, many or a class when expanded.

CASRRTAASYEQYF,TGCGCCAGCAGACGGACAGCAGCCTCCTACGAGCAGTACTTC,.,TRBV23-1,.,TRBJ2-7
CASSLSGTGVNEQFF,TGTGCCAGCAGCTTATCCGGGACAGGGGTCAATGAGCAGTTCTTC,.,TRBV7-2,TRBD1,TRBJ2-1
CASSFRGGGRNTGELFF,TGCGCCAGCAGCTTCAGGGGCGGGGGCCGGAACACCGGGGAGCTGTTTTTT,.,TRBV5-1,.,TRBJ2-2
CASSAWRGSNEKLFF,TGTGCCAGCAGCGCCTGGCGGGGGTCTAATGAAAAACTGTTTTTT,.,TRBV7-6,.,TRBJ1-4
CASSLGTIPGLAGVGYEQFF,TGTGCCAGCAGCTTAGGGACGATACCGGGACTAGCGGGAGTTGGCTATGAGCAGTTCTTC,.,TRBV7-8,TRBD2,TRBJ2-1
CASSGQGNQPQHF,TGTGCCAGCAGCGGACAGGGAAATCAGCCCCAGCATTTT,.,TRBV12-3/TRBV12-4,TRBD1,TRBJ1-5
CASSPGRDYGYTF,TGTGCCAGCAGCCCCGGGAGGGACTATGGCTACACCTTC,few,TRBV5-6,.,TRBJ1-2
CASSPLKGTQDYGYTF,TGTGCCAGCAGCCCGCTTAAGGGGACCCAAGACTATGGCTACACCTTC,.,TRBV14,.,TRBJ1-2
CASSFRGGYGYTF,TGTGCCAGCAGTTTTCGGGGGGGCTATGGCTACACCTTC,few,TRBV28,.,TRBJ1-2
CASSLLGEAREQYF,TGCGCCAGCAGCTTGTTGGGGGAAGCTCGCGAGCAGTACTTC,.,TRBV5-1,.,TRBJ2-7
CASSLSENTEAFF,TGTGCCAGCAGTCTCTCGGAGAACACTGAAGCTTTCTTT,.,TRBV28,.,TRBJ1-1
CASSSLFGAQETQYF,TGTGCCAGCAGCTCGCTCTTTGGGGCGCAAGAGACCCAGTACTTC,.,TRBV11-3,.,TRBJ2-5
CASSLEGRRIDSYEQYF,TGCGCCAGCAGCTTGGAAGGGAGGAGGATCGATTCCTACGAGCAGTACTTC,.,TRBV5-1,.,TRBJ2-7
CASFYREITDTQYF,TGTGCCAGCTTTTACAGGGAAATCACAGATACGCAGTATTTT,.,TRBV6-5,.,TRBJ2-3
CASSQENTGELFF,TGCGCCAGCAGCCAGGAAAACACCGGGGAGCTGTTTTTT,.,TRBV4-1,.,TRBJ2-2
CASSFGGFDEQFF,TGTGCCAGCAGTTTTGGCGGTTTCGATGAGCAGTTCTTC,once,TRBV6-5,.,TRBJ2-1
CASSHGTEIYNEQFF,TGTGCCAGCAGCCATGGGACAGAGATCTACAATGAGCAGTTCTTC,.,TRBV3-1/TRBV3-2,TRBD1,TRBJ2-1
CASRRGPDGYTF,TGTGCCAGCCGAAGGGGGCCAGATGGCTACACCTTC,.,TRBV27,TRBD1,TRBJ1-2
CASNRWSGSFDEQFF,TGTGCCAGCAATCGATGGAGCGGGAGTTTCGATGAGCAGTTCTTC,.,TRBV6-5,TRBD2,TRBJ2-1
CASSLGVGQGGGYTF,TGTGCCAGCAGCTTAGGAGTTGGCCAAGGCGGGGGCTACACCTTC,.,TRBV7-9,.,TRBJ1-2
CASCFTGDSTGELFF,TGCGCCAGCTGCTTCACGGGGGATTCAACCGGGGAGCTGTTTTTT,.,TRBV5-1,.,TRBJ2-2
CASSYSGQGFYGYTF,TGTGCCAGCAGTTATTCCGGACAGGGGTTTTATGGCTACACCTTC,.,TRBV6-2/TRBV6-3,TRBD1,TRBJ1-2
CASSLWDRDRGREQYF,TGTGCCAGCAGCTTGTGGGACCGGGACAGGGGACGCGAGCAGTACTTC,.,TRBV5-6,TRBD1,TRBJ2-7
CASSLMAVNTEAFF,TGTGCCAGCAGCTTAATGGCAGTTAACACTGAAGCTTTCTTT,few,TRBV5-6,.,TRBJ1-1
CASSYLGQGAREKLFF,TGTGCCAGCAGTTACTTGGGACAGGGGGCCCGCGAAAAACTGTTTTTT,.,TRBV6-5,TRBD1,TRBJ1-4
CASSWASGGADTQYF,TGTGCCAGCAGTTGGGCTAGCGGGGGAGCAGATACGCAGTATTTT,.,TRBV6-2/TRBV6-3,TRBD2,TRBJ2-3
CASSLKTGGIGTEAFF,TGTGCCAGCAGCCTAAAAACAGGGGGTATTGGCACTGAAGCTTTCTTT,.,TRBV11-2,TRBD1,TRBJ1-1
CASSLLPPPEKLFF,TGTGCCAGCAGCTTATTACCCCCCCCCGAAAAACTGTTTTTT,.,TRBV7-9,.,TRBJ1-4
CSVPYRGDYGYTF,TGCAGCGTTCCCTACCGGGGCGACTATGGCTACACCTTC,.,TRBV29-1,.,TRBJ1-2